This TCR beta chain is from a study of blood T cell repertoires in COVID-19. Authors' methods: Reference gene primer amplification gave nucleated cell count estimates. The table came from immunoSEQ multiplex PCR; TCRdb's copy has only in-frame clones and leaves some out. V, J and clone size were drawn from that table, and D and trimming were deduced from the DNA. Among around 200,000 clones, about nine tenths were seen once, and the ten largest hold around 1.7%. Germline V gene lookup returns CDR1 SGHNT and CDR2 YYREEE (reference sequence). The V gene end was trimmed by 6 bases and the J gene end by 5 bases; junction bases not matched to a gene: 8. The CDR3 sequence is 14 residues long.

This rearrangement joins TRBV5-4 to TRBJ2-1, with 7 bases identical to TRBD2. Source material: peripheral blood. The origin of this receptor is a young man with active or convalescent COVID-19. The CDR3 is CASIEQRGNNEQFF. The CDR3 bases are TGTGCCAGCATTGAACAGCGGGGTAACAATGAGCAGTTCTTC.